One and the same sample provided the 11 T cell receptor beta chains below, sequenced in a study of T cell responses to AZD1222 COVID-19 vaccine. Clones were sequenced by immunoSEQ multiplex PCR, and TCRdb holds only the in-frame ones, with some missing. The data show roughly 120,000 clones, approximately 90% seen once. The sample in question was peripheral blood, obtained on day 0 of AZD1222 vaccination. Receptors were obtained from an adult in good health.

The chain joins TRBV7-9 to TRBJ2-7, with D perhaps matching TRBD2 (6 bases). The germline V and J ends were trimmed by 6 bases and 0 bases, with 18 bases remaining between them. Looked up from germline, CDR1 is SEHNR and CDR2 is FQNEAQ (reference sequence). This CDR3 is built from 16 residues. The CDR3 region is CASSSPTRAASYEQYF. CDR3 bases: TGTGCCAGCAGTTCTCCGACTAGAGCGGCCTCCTACGAGCAGTACTTC.

V usage is TRBV13 and J usage is TRBJ2-6, with D tentatively TRBD2 (5 bases). This CDR3 spans 16 amino acids. Trimming took off 2 bases at V and 3 bases at J, with 11 bases between the two ends. CDR1 is PRHDT and CDR2 is FYEKMQ in the germline V gene (reference sequence). CDR3 sequence: CASSLRDFYGANVLTF. CDR3 sequence (DNA): TGTGCCAGCAGCTTACGGGATTTCTATGGGGCCAACGTCCTGACTTTC.

The V and J genes are TRBV7-8 and TRBJ1-5; D remains unclear. Trimming shortened V by 1 base and J by 9 bases, and 10 bases separated the two germline ends. CDR1 SGHVS and CDR2 FQNEAQ come from the germline V gene. The length of the CDR3 is 13 residues. Here the CDR3 DNA reads TGTGCCAGCAGCTTAGGCGGGCCCCGGCCCCAGCATTTT. Translation gives CASSLGGPRPQHF.

V and J are TRBV7-9 and TRBJ1-1, with D unresolved. Trimming left V 0 bases short and J 3 bases short, with 11 bases between. This CDR3 region has 15 residues. The germline CDR1 and CDR2 sequences are SEHNR and FQNEAQ (reference sequence). The CDR3 protein is CASSLAGPRDTEAFF. The CDR3 DNA reads as TGTGCCAGCAGCTTAGCGGGCCCTCGGGACACTGAAGCTTTCTTT.

The CDR3 spells CASSWRQPTDTQYF. As DNA, the CDR3 is TGTGCCAGCTCTTGGCGACAGCCCACAGATACGCAGTATTTT. The chain uses TRBV2 and TRBJ2-3, with a possible D match to TRBD1 (5 bases). CDR1 and CDR2 (germline): SNHLY, FYNNEI. V was shortened by 8 bases and J by 2 bases, with 14 bases between the two germline ends. The CDR3 runs to 14 residues.

The chain is built from TRBV2 and TRBJ1-3, with a possible D match to TRBD1 (5 bases). The germline V gene has CDR1 SNHLY and CDR2 FYNNEI. The V and J ends lost 7 bases and 2 bases respectively, with 9 bases between them. The CDR3 sequence is 13 residues long. The chain's CDR3 is CASTRAAGNTIYF. In DNA form, the CDR3 reads TGTGCCAGCACCAGGGCTGCTGGAAACACCATATATTTT.

The rearrangement joins TRBV5-1 to TRBJ2-3; D is possibly TRBD2 (5 bases). Looked up from germline, CDR1 is SGHRS and CDR2 is YFSETQ. The germline V and J ends were trimmed by 0 bases and 4 bases, with 15 bases remaining between them. This CDR3 is built from 16 residues. Here the CDR3 reads CASSLAEARASDTQYF. CDR3 DNA: TGCGCCAGCAGCTTGGCTGAAGCGAGGGCCTCAGATACGCAGTATTTT. Full variable domain (rest looked up from reference TRBV5-1 and TRBJ2-3): KAGVTQTPRYLIKTRGQQVTLSCSPISGHRSVSWYQQTPGQGLQFLFEYFSETQRNKGNFPGRFSGRQFSNSRSEMNVSTLELGDSALYLCASSLAEARASDTQYFGPGTRLTVL.

This rearrangement joins TRBV7-2 to TRBJ2-7; D gene unclear. V dropped 5 bases and J dropped 4 bases, with 15 bases sitting between them. The CDR3 has 14 amino acids. Germline CDR1 is SGHTA and CDR2 is FQGNSA. The CDR3 protein is CASSPGQEPYEQYF. The CDR3 DNA reads TGTGCCAGCAGCCCCGGTCAGGAACCTTACGAGCAGTACTTC.

The chain couples TRBV2 to TRBJ1-2; D remains unclear. Trimming took 4 bases from V and 8 from J, leaving 23 bases between them. CDR1 SNHLY and CDR2 FYNNEI come from the germline V gene. The CDR3 has 16 residues. The CDR3 spells CASSAGIPLSRDGYTF. The CDR3 region has the DNA TGTGCCAGCAGTGCCGGGATCCCACTTTCACGTGACGGCTACACCTTC.

V usage is TRBV30 and J usage is TRBJ2-3; D tentatively fits TRBD1 or TRBD2 (5 bases each). V was pared by 4 bases and J by 0 bases, with 11 bases between. Per germline, CDR1 GTSNPN and CDR2 SVGIG (reference sequence). The CDR3 is 14 residues long. The CDR3 is CAWTRGVSTDTQYF. CDR3 sequence (DNA): TGTGCCTGGACTCGGGGCGTTAGCACAGATACGCAGTATTTT.

V usage is TRBV6-5 and J usage is TRBJ2-3, with 7 nucleotides matching TRBD1. CDR1 and CDR2 from the germline V gene are MNHEY and SVGAGI. This CDR3 comprises 14 residues. After removal of 5 bases from V and 4 bases from J, the junction contained 6 bases not matched to a gene. The CDR3 region has the DNA TGTGCCAGCAGTCGACAGGGTGGAGCAGATACGCAGTATTTT. As protein: CASSRQGGADTQYF.